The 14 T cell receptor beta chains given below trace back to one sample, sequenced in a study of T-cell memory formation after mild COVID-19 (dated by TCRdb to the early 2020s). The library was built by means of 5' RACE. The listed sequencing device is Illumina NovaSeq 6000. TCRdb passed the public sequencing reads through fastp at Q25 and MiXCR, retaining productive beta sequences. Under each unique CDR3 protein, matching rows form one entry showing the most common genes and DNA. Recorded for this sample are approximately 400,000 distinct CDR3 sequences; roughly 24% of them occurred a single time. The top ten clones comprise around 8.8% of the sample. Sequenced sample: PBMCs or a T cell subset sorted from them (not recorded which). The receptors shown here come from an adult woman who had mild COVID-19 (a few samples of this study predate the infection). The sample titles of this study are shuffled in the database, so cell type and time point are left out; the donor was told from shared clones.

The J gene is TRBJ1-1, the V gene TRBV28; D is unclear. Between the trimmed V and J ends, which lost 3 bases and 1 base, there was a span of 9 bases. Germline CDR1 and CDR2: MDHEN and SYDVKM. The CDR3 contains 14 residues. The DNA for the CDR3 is TGTGCCAGCAGTTTTGTCAATCGGAACACTGAAGCTTTCTTT. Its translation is CASSFVNRNTEAFF.

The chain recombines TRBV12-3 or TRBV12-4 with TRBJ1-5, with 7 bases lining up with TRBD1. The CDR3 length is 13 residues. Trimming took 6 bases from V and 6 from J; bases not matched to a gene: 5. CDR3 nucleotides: TGTGCCAGCAGCGCAGGGGGAAGTCAGCCCCAGCATTTT. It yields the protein CASSAGGSQPQHF.

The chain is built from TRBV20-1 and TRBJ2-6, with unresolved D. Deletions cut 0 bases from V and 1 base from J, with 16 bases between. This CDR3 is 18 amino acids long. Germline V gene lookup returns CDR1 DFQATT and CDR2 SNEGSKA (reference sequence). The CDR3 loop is CSARDAKQPASGANVLTF. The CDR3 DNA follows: TGCAGTGCTAGAGATGCGAAGCAGCCAGCGTCTGGGGCCAACGTCCTGACTTTC.

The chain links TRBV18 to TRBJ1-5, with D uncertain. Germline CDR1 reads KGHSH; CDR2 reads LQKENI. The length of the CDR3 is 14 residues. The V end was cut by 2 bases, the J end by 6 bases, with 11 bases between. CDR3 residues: CASSPSAGTQPQHF. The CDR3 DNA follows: TGTGCCAGCTCACCATCGGCAGGAACTCAGCCCCAGCATTTT.

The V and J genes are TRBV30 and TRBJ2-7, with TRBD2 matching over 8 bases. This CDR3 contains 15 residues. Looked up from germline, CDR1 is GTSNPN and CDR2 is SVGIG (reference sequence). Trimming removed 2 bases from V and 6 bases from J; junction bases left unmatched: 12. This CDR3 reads CAWSLGLGLRSEQYF. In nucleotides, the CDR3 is TGTGCCTGGAGTTTGGGACTAGGGTTACGCAGCGAGCAGTACTTC.

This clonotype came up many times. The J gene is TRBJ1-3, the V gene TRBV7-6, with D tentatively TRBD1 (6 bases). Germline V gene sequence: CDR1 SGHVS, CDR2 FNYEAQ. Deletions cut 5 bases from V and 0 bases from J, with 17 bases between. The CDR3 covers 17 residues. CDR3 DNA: TGTGCCAGCAGCCACCCCGGGACAACTAGCTCTGGAAACACCATATATTTT. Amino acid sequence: CASSHPGTTSSGNTIYF.

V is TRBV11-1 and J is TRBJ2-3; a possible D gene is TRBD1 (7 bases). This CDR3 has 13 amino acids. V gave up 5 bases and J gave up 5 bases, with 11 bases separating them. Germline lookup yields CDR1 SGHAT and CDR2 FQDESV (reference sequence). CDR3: CASSRQGGDTQYF. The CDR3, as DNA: TGTGCCAGCAGCAGACAGGGAGGAGATACGCAGTATTTT. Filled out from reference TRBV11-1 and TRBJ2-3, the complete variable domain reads EAEVAQSPRYKITEKSQAVAFWCDPISGHATLYWYRQILGQGPELLVQFQDESVVDDSQLPKDRFSAERLKGVDSTLKIQPAELGDSAMYLCASSRQGGDTQYFGPGTRLTVL.

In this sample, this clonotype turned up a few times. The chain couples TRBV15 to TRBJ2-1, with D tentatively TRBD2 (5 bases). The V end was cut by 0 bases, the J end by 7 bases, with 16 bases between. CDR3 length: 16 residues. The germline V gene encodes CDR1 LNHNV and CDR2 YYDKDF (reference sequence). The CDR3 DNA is TGTGCCACCAGCAGAGAGAGTAGCCAGCCGGGGAATGAGCAGTTCTTC. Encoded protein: CATSRESSQPGNEQFF.

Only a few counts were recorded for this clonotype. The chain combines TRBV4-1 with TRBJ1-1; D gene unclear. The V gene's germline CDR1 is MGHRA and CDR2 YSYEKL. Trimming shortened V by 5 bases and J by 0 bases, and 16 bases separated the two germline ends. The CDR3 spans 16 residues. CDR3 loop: CASSSLGQAVNTEAFF. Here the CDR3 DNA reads TGCGCCAGCAGCTCCCTTGGCCAGGCCGTGAACACTGAAGCTTTCTTT.

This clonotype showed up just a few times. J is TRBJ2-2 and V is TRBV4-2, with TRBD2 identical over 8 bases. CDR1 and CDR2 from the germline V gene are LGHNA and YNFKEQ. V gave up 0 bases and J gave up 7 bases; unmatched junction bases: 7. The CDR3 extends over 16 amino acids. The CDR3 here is CASSQDPGGYDGELFF. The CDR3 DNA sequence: TGTGCCAGCAGCCAAGATCCGGGAGGGTATGACGGGGAGCTGTTTTTT.

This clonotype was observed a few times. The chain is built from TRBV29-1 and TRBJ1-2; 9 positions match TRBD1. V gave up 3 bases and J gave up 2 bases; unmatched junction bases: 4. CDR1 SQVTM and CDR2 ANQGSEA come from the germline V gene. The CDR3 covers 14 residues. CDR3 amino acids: CSVEGTGNNYGYTF. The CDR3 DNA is TGCAGCGTTGAGGGGACAGGGAACAACTATGGCTACACCTTC.

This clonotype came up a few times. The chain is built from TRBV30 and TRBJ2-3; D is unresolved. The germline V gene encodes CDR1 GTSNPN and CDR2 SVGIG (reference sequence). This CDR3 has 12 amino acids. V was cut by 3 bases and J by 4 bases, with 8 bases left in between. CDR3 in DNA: TGTGCCTGGAGGGGGAACTCAGATACGCAGTATTTT. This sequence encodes CAWRGNSDTQYF.

Here the CDR3 reads CASSRTGGDNYGYTF. CDR3 nucleotide sequence: TGTGCCAGCAGTCGGACAGGGGGCGACAACTATGGCTACACCTTC. V is TRBV28 and J is TRBJ1-2; TRBD1 aligns across 11 bases. Germline-derived CDR1 and CDR2 are MDHEN and SYDVKM. The CDR3 is 15 residues long. Trimming took 5 bases from V and 2 from J; bases not matched to a gene: 4.

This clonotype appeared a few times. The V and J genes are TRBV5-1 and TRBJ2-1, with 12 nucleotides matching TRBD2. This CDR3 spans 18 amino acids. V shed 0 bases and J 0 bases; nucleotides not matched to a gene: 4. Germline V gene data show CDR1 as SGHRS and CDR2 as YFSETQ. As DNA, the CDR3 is TGCGCCAGCAGCTTGGCCACTAGCGGGGGGCACTCCTACAATGAGCAGTTCTTC. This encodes CASSLATSGGHSYNEQFF.